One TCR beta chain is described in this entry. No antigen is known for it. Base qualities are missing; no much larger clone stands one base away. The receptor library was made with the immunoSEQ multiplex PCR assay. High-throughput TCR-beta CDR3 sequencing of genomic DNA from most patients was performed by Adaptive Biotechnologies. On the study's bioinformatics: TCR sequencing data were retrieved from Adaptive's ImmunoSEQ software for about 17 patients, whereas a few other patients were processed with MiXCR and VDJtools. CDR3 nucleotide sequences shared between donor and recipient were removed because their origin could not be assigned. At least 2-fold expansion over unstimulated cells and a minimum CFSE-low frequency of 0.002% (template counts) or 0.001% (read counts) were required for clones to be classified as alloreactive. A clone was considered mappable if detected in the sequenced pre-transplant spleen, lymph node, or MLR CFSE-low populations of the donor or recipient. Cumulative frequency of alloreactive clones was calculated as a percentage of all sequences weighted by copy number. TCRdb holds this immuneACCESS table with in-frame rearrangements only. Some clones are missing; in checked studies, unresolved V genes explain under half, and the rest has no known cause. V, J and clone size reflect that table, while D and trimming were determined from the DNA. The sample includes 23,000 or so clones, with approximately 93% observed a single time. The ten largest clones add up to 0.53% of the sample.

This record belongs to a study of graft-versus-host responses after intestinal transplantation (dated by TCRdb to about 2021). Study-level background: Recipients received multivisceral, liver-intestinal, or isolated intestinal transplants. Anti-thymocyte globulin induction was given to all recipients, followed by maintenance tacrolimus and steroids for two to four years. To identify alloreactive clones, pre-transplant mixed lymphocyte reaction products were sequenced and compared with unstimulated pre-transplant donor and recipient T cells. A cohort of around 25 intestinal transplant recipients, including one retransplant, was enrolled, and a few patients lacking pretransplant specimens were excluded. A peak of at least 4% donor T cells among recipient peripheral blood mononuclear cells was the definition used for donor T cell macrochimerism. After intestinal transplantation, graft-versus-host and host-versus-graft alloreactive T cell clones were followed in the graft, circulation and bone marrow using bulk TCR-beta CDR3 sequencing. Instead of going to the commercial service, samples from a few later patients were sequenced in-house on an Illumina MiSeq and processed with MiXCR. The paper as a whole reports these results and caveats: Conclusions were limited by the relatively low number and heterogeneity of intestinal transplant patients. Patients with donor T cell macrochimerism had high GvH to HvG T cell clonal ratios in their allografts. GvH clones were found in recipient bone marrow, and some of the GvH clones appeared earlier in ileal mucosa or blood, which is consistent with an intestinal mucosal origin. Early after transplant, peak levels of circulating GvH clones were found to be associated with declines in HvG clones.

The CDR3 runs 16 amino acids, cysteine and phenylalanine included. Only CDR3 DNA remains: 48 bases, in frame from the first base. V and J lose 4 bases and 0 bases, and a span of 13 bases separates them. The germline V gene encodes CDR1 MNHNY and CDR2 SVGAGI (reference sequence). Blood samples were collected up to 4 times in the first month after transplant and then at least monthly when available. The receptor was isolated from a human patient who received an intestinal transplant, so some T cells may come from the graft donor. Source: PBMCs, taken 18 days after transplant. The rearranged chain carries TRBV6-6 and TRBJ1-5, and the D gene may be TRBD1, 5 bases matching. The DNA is TGTGCCAGCAGTTCTCGACAGCCCAATAGCAATCAGCCCCAGCATTTT. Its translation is CASSSRQPNSNQPQHF.